Following are 24 T cell receptor beta chains from one sample sequenced in a study of CD8 T cells in Susac syndrome. Random hexamers were used to reverse transcribe an amount of roughly 0.45 to 1 ug RNA. TCRdb itself ran the immunoSEQ multiplex PCR reads through MiXCR, one entry per CDR3 protein. The sample carries 150,000 or so distinct CDR3 sequences, approximately 94% recorded once. Sequencing input: CD4+ T cells from PBMCs. Receptor source: a human donor with multiple sclerosis.

V gene TRBV25-1 combines with J gene TRBJ2-1, with 8 bases lining up with TRBD2. Germline CDR1 and CDR2: MGHDK and SYGVNS. Unmatched junction bases numbered 4, after V lost 2 bases and J lost 4 bases. This CDR3 is built from 15 residues. This CDR3 reads CASSEPGRGYNEQFF. In DNA, the CDR3 is TGTGCCAGCAGTGAACCCGGGAGGGGATACAATGAGCAGTTCTTC.

The V call is TRBV11-1, the J call TRBJ1-1, with a weak D call TRBD1 (6 bases). The germline CDR1 and CDR2 sequences are SGHAT and FQDESV (reference sequence). This CDR3 has 13 residues. Deletions cut 5 bases from V and 10 bases from J, with 17 bases between. Here the CDR3 reads CASSGLRGLTAFF. Here the CDR3 DNA reads TGTGCCAGCAGCGGACTCAGGGGATTGACAGCTTTCTTT.

The V gene is TRBV27, the J gene TRBJ2-1; 9 bases align to TRBD2. In germline, CDR1 is MNHEY, CDR2 SMNVEV (reference sequence). This CDR3 is 17 amino acids long. After removal of 4 bases from V and 8 bases from J, the junction contained 15 bases not matched to a gene. CDR3 DNA sequence: TGTGCCAGCAGTTCCGGTGTAGCGGGAGACGGGGTCCATGAGCAGTTCTTC. It yields the protein CASSSGVAGDGVHEQFF.

The chain combines TRBV7-3 with TRBJ1-2, with 9 nucleotides matching TRBD1. The CDR3 is made up of 15 amino acids. In germline, CDR1 is SGHTA, CDR2 FQGTGA. Losses at the gene ends were 6 bases for V and 5 bases for J; bases not matched to a gene: 10. The CDR3 loop is CASRYTGTGSYGYTF. The CDR3 bases are TGTGCCAGCAGGTACACCGGGACAGGGTCGTATGGCTACACCTTC. Full variable domain (rest looked up from reference TRBV7-3 and TRBJ1-2): GAGVSQTPSNKVTEKGKYVELRCDPISGHTALYWYRQSLGQGPEFLIYFQGTGAADDSGLPNDRFFAVRPEGSVSTLKIQRTERGDSAVYLCASRYTGTGSYGYTFGSGTRLTVV.

The CDR3 region has the DNA TGTGCCTGGACCACAGGGGGTAATGAGCAGTTCTTC. It yields the protein CAWTTGGNEQFF. The V and J genes are TRBV30 and TRBJ2-1; 8 bases are shared with TRBD1. The CDR3 is 12 amino acids. Germline V lookup: CDR1 GTSNPN, CDR2 SVGIG (reference sequence). V lost 4 bases and J lost 7; bases outside the gene matches: 3.

This chain joins TRBV29-1 and TRBJ2-1; D is ambiguous. The CDR3 runs to 12 residues. Germline CDR1 and CDR2: SQVTM and ANQGSEA. CDR3 amino acids: CTASSSYNEQFF. The DNA for the CDR3 is TGCACCGCCTCTTCCTCCTACAATGAGCAGTTCTTC.

This sequence joins TRBV6-1 and TRBJ2-5, with 7 bases aligning to TRBD2. CDR1 is MNHNS, CDR2 SASEGT, per germline. This CDR3 spans 13 amino acids. With V trimmed by 10 bases and J by 7 bases, 12 bases remained unmatched. CDR3: CAISGFLEGTQYF. In DNA, the CDR3 is TGTGCCATTAGCGGGTTCCTTGAGGGGACCCAGTACTTC.

The J gene is TRBJ2-3, the V gene TRBV12-3 or TRBV12-4; 10 positions match TRBD2. There are 18 residues in the CDR3. V lost 2 bases to trimming and J lost 1 base; unmatched junction nucleotides: 9. The CDR3 region is CASSLLTSGMRGTDTQYF. For the CDR3, the DNA is TGTGCCAGCAGTTTATTAACTAGCGGGATGAGGGGCACAGATACGCAGTATTTT.

The V and J genes are TRBV29-1 and TRBJ1-2, with TRBD1 as a possible D gene (6 bases). The CDR3 runs to 12 residues. Germline loops: CDR1 SQVTM, CDR2 ANQGSEA. The ends were cut back, 3 bases at V and 3 bases at J, with 8 bases in the middle. CDR3 DNA: TGCAGCGTTGAGAAGGGGGACTATGGCTACACCTTC. Protein product: CSVEKGDYGYTF. Drawing the rest from reference TRBV29-1 and TRBJ1-2, the complete variable domain is SAVISQKPSRDICQRGTSLTIQCQVDSQVTMMFWYRQQPGQSLTLIATANQGSEATYESGFVIDKFPISRPNLTFSTLTVSNMSPEDSSIYLCSVEKGDYGYTFGSGTRLTVV.

The chain carries TRBV5-1 and TRBJ2-3, with D possibly matching TRBD1 (6 bases). The germline V gene encodes CDR1 SGHRS and CDR2 YFSETQ. The CDR3 is made up of 14 amino acids. V gave up 5 bases and J gave up 0 bases, with 10 bases separating them. The CDR3 DNA follows: TGCGCCAGCAGGCAGGGGACCAGCACAGATACGCAGTATTTT. It is translated as CASRQGTSTDTQYF.

The V gene is TRBV7-2, the J gene TRBJ1-2; tentatively, D is TRBD1 (5 bases). V was clipped by 1 base and J by 5 bases, with 8 bases between them. Germline V gives CDR1 SGHTA, CDR2 FQGNSA. The CDR3 length is 13 residues. The CDR3 DNA reads as TGTGCCAGCAGCTTAGGGGGCGGGTATGGCTACACCTTC. Translating it yields CASSLGGGYGYTF.

A single count supports this clonotype. Here the CDR3 reads CATSPGVAASVYEQYF. DNA of the CDR3: TGTGCCACTTCCCCAGGGGTGGCGGCCAGCGTCTACGAGCAGTACTTC. The rearrangement uses TRBV6-1 and TRBJ2-7, with D tentatively TRBD1 (6 bases). The CDR3 sequence is 16 residues long. CDR1 and CDR2 (germline): MNHNS, SASEGT. The ends were cut back, 10 bases at V and 3 bases at J, with 25 bases in the middle.

This sequence joins TRBV28 and TRBJ1-2; possibly TRBD1 for D (5 bases). In germline, CDR1 is MDHEN, CDR2 SYDVKM. The CDR3 is 15 residues long. V was pared by 1 base and J by 4 bases, with 13 bases between. The chain's CDR3 is CASSLLGQGRYGYTF. DNA of the CDR3: TGTGCCAGCAGTTTATTGGGCCAGGGCCGCTATGGCTACACCTTC.

The chain combines TRBV9 with TRBJ2-1; TRBD1 is a possible D gene (6 bases). Germline CDR1 reads SGDLS; CDR2 reads YYNGEE. V was shortened by 3 bases and J by 9 bases, with 25 bases between the two germline ends. The CDR3 covers 17 residues. In DNA form, the CDR3 reads TGTGCCAGCAGCGCTTCATCCAGCGAAACATTAGGGGGTGAGCAGTTCTTC. Protein product: CASSASSSETLGGEQFF.

The J gene is TRBJ1-5, the V gene TRBV24-1; D is unclear. Germline V lookup: CDR1 KGHDR, CDR2 SFDVKD. The V gene lost 4 bases and the J gene lost 6 bases, with 15 bases spanning the gap. The CDR3 is made up of 15 amino acids. This chain's CDR3 is CATSDSTWEGQPQHF. DNA of the CDR3: TGTGCCACCAGTGACTCGACTTGGGAGGGTCAGCCCCAGCATTTT.

The V and J genes are TRBV12-3 or TRBV12-4 and TRBJ2-3; 7 positions agree with TRBD2. Trimming at V came to 5 bases and at J to 1 base, leaving 12 bases not matched to a gene. CDR3 length: 17 residues. The CDR3 DNA reads TGTGCCAGCAGTAGCAGCGCTGGCGGGAGACGCACAGATACGCAGTATTTT. This encodes CASSSSAGGRRTDTQYF.

The chain uses TRBV16 and TRBJ2-1; D is possibly TRBD1 (6 bases). Trimming shortened V by 3 bases and J by 3 bases, and 12 bases separated the two germline ends. CDR3 length: 15 amino acids. CDR1 is KGHSY and CDR2 is FQNENV in the germline V gene. CDR3 nucleotide sequence: TGTGCCAGCAGCCAGAACAGGGTGGGCTACAATGAGCAGTTCTTC. It specifies CASSQNRVGYNEQFF.

The CDR3 DNA is TGTGCCAGCAGCCCCCCGGGGGAGGGGGCGGGGGAGCTGTTTTTT. Its protein is CASSPPGEGAGELFF. The chain uses TRBV7-3 and TRBJ2-2; D might be TRBD1 or TRBD2, each matching 7 bases. This CDR3 has 15 amino acids. Between the trimmed V and J ends, which lost 5 bases and 8 bases, there was a span of 18 bases. Germline V gives CDR1 SGHTA, CDR2 FQGTGA.

The rearrangement uses TRBV5-1 and TRBJ2-1; D gene unclear. V was cut by 4 bases and J by 1 base, with 6 bases left in between. Germline values: CDR1 SGHRS, CDR2 YFSETQ. CDR3 length: 13 amino acids. CDR3 DNA sequence: TGCGCCAGCAGCCCACTATCCTACAATGAGCAGTTCTTC. Its protein product is CASSPLSYNEQFF. Full variable domain (outside the CDR3, taken from reference TRBV5-1 and TRBJ2-1): KAGVTQTPRYLIKTRGQQVTLSCSPISGHRSVSWYQQTPGQGLQFLFEYFSETQRNKGNFPGRFSGRQFSNSRSEMNVSTLELGDSALYLCASSPLSYNEQFFGPGTRLTVL.

This chain links TRBV20-1 with TRBJ2-1; D is possibly TRBD2 (6 bases). Germline V gene sequence: CDR1 DFQATT, CDR2 SNEGSKA (reference sequence). Trimming removed 2 bases at V and 4 bases at J, with 12 bases between. CDR3 length: 14 residues. The CDR3 loop is CSARWEDSYNEQFF. CDR3 DNA: TGCAGTGCTAGATGGGAGGACTCTTACAATGAGCAGTTCTTC.

The chain couples TRBV6-5 to TRBJ2-7; 8 bases fit TRBD1. CDR1 is MNHEY, CDR2 SVGAGI, per germline. V dropped 7 bases and J dropped 7; count of bases not matched to a gene: 9. CDR3 size: 13 residues. This chain's CDR3 is CASTGGQAVEQYF. In nucleotides, the CDR3 is TGTGCCAGCACCGGGGGACAGGCGGTTGAGCAGTACTTC.

The chain couples TRBV20-1 to TRBJ2-1, with a tentative D call TRBD2 (6 bases). Trimming took 2 bases from V and 3 from J, leaving 11 bases between them. CDR1 DFQATT and CDR2 SNEGSKA come from the germline V gene (reference sequence). There are 14 residues in the CDR3. Written as DNA, the CDR3 is TGCAGTGCTAGACCGGTTAGCGGCTACAATGAGCAGTTCTTC. Translating gives CSARPVSGYNEQFF.

V is TRBV7-9 and J is TRBJ2-1; possible D gene TRBD1, 6 bases. V lost 5 bases and J 8 bases, leaving 25 bases between the germline ends. Germline V CDR1 and CDR2: SEHNR, FQNEAQ (reference sequence). The CDR3 runs to 17 residues. The CDR3 DNA reads TGTGCCAGCAGCAATTGGCTGAATCGGCGCGAGGGGGATGAGCAGTTCTTC. Its protein is CASSNWLNRREGDEQFF.

The chain recombines TRBV30 with TRBJ2-7; D gene uncertain. This CDR3 contains 11 residues. Germline V gene data show CDR1 as GTSNPN and CDR2 as SVGIG (reference sequence). Deletions cut 2 bases from V and 5 bases from J, with 7 bases between. The CDR3, as DNA: TGTGCCTGGAGTAAGAGTAACGAGCAGTACTTC. Amino acids: CAWSKSNEQYF. The whole variable domain, filled in from reference TRBV30 and TRBJ2-7, reads SQTIHQWPATLVQPVGSPLSLECTVEGTSNPNLYWYRQAAGRGLQLLFYSVGIGQISSEVPQNLSASRPQDRQFILSSKKLLLSDSGFYLCAWSKSNEQYFGPGTRLTVT.